Sequencing of this TCR beta chain was carried out in a study of T cells in tumors after PD-1 blockade. Study at large: Patients received pembrolizumab 200 mg every 3 weeks or cemiplimab 350 mg every 2 weeks. Some patients also took daily vismodegib 150 mg during anti-PD-1 treatment. Overall study findings and caveats: Some novel exhausted tumor clones appeared in pre-treatment blood, suggesting peripheral recruitment.

Some clones are missing from TCRdb's copy, which holds only in-frame ones; the method was immunoSEQ multiplex PCR. The table has 60,000 to 65,000 clones, about 74% seen once; the top ten hold around 4.7%. The CDR3 runs 13 residues. Germline lookup yields CDR1 SNHLY and CDR2 FYNNEI. Trimming removed 6 bases at V and 6 bases at J, with 12 bases between. Tumor or blood genomic DNA was sequenced, with inputs of about 600 ng to 6,004 ng. Worth noting for this clone: The antigen is not known.

Specimen: PBMCs, collected after anti-PD-1 treatment. This sequence originates from a human donor with basal cell carcinoma. The genes are TRBV2 and TRBJ2-1, with D perhaps given as TRBD1 or TRBD2 (5 bases each). The CDR3 coding sequence is TGTGCCAGCAGGGCCGGGGCGCCCAATGAGCAGTTCTTC. Translation gives CASRAGAPNEQFF.